This TCR beta chain was sequenced during a study of T cells in Graves' hyperthyroidism and ophthalmopathy. This clonotype showed up many times. RNA transcripts were the template for amplifying TCR beta CDR3 regions. An initial round of RT-PCR targeting the TCR CDR3 relied on the HTBI primer set. TCRdb reprocessed the multiplex PCR reads via MiXCR and lists one record per CDR3 protein. The sample has about 770,000 distinct CDR3 sequences; 15% to 20% are singletons. Patients between 18 and 65 years old had hyperthyroidism, newly diagnosed and lasting under 2 months. Diagnosis relied on clinical symptoms, serum thyroxine and TRAb, thyroid ultrasound and orbital computed tomography. The TCR originated in a woman aged 50 to 60 with Graves' hyperthyroidism that later progressed to Graves' ophthalmopathy. The specimen was blood.

This CDR3 is CSGGASNTGELFF. For the CDR3, the DNA is TGCAGTGGTGGGGCTTCGAACACCGGGGAGCTGTTTTTT. The rearrangement uses TRBV29-1 and TRBJ2-2; perhaps TRBD1 as D (5 bases). Germline CDR1 reads SQVTM; CDR2 reads ANQGSEA. The CDR3 sequence is 13 residues long.